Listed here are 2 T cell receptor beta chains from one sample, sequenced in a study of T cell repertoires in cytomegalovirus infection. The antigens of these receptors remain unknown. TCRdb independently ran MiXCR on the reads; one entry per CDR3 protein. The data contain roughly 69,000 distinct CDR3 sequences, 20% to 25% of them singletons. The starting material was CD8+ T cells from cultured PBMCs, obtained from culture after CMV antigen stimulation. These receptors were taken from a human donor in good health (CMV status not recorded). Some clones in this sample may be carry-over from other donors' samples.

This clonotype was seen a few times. CDR3 loop: CASSHLRTERFTDTQYF. CDR3 DNA sequence: TGTGCCAGCAGCCACCTACGGACAGAACGCTTCACAGATACGCAGTATTTT. The rearrangement links TRBV7-9 to TRBJ2-3, with a tentative D call TRBD1 (6 bases). This CDR3 spans 17 amino acids. Germline V CDR1 and CDR2: SEHNR, FQNEAQ (reference sequence). Between the trimmed V and J ends, which lost 5 bases and 2 bases, there was a span of 20 bases.

CDR3 in amino acids: CASSESIGYYEQYF. The DNA for the CDR3 is TGTGCCAGCAGTGAAAGTATAGGCTACTACGAGCAGTACTTC. This chain links TRBV6-1 with TRBJ2-7; D remains ambiguous. V was pared by 2 bases and J by 3 bases, with 11 bases between. This CDR3 contains 14 residues. Germline V lookup: CDR1 MNHNS, CDR2 SASEGT.